This T cell receptor beta chain emerged from a study of T cells in Graves' hyperthyroidism and ophthalmopathy. For the study at large: It was at initial diagnosis, before any treatment, that peripheral blood was collected.

Whole-study results and caveats: Progression to ophthalmopathy was predicted a median of about 6.6 months early.

Comments on this clonotype: Its target is unknown.

The CDR3 contains 15 residues. Germline V gene lookup returns CDR1 SGHTA and CDR2 FQGNSA. V was pared by 3 bases and J by 2 bases, with 5 bases of the junction left unmatched. The CDR3 regions of TCR beta were amplified from RNA transcripts. HTBI primers were used for first-round RT-PCR of the TCR CDR3. Via MiXCR, TCRdb re-called the multiplex PCR reads, giving one row per CDR3 protein. Of under 350,000 distinct CDR3 sequences in the sample, around a sixth are singletons; the top ten hold around 54%. When ophthalmopathy did not progress within 18 months, Graves' hyperthyroidism was considered stable. The sequence came from a woman aged 50 to 60 with Graves' hyperthyroidism. The rearrangement links TRBV7-2 to TRBJ1-1, with 8 bases lining up with TRBD1. The specimen was blood. The DNA of the CDR3 is TGTGCCAGCAGCTTGACAGGGGATTTTAACACTGAAGCTTTCTTT. Translating it yields CASSLTGDFNTEAFF.